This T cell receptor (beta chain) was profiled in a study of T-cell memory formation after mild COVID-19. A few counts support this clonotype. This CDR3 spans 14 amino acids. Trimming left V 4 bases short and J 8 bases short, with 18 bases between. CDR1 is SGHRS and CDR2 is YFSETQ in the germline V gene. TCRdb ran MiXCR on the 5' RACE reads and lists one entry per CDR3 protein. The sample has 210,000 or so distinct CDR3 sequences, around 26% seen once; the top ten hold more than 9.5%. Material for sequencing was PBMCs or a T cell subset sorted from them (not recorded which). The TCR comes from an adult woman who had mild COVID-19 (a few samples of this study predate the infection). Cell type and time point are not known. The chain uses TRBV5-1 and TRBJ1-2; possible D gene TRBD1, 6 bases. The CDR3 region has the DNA TGCGCCAGCAGCGTCCGGGACACCCGGGCCGGCTACACCTTC. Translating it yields CASSVRDTRAGYTF.